The T cell receptor beta chain described here comes from a study of blood T cells in healthy people across ages (dated by TCRdb to between 2014 and 2016). Turning to the overall study: In model experiments, roughly one uniquely barcoded TCR beta cDNA molecule per two T cells was captured by template switching. The study measured age-related changes in TCR beta repertoire diversity using deep sequencing normalized with unique cDNA molecular identifiers. For two donors (one aged 18 to 29 and one aged 80 or older), the study analyzed two additional independent replicas of 1 million unique cDNA reads from the same blood draw. To avoid experimental bias, donors of different ages were distributed randomly across sequencing lanes. Donors were grouped into four age groups: young (average roughly 15 years), middle-aged (39), aged (around 60) and long-lived (just over 80). On the study overall, not on this receptor specifically: Because donor CMV infection status was unknown, age-related changes in expanded clonotypes were potentially confounded. Compared with the aged group, the long-lived group had more naive CD4+ T cells, fewer expanded clones and increased TCR diversity, a pattern suggesting age selection. As age increased, observed TCR beta diversity per million T cells dropped in a roughly linear way, and a significant reduction was already evident by age approximately 40. Conclusive comparison of naive and antigen-experienced compartments was prevented by the profiling of bulk unsorted PBMCs. There was a strong correlation between observed TCR beta diversity and the percentage of naive T cells measured by flow cytometry. Estimates of total diversity from one million sequenced T cells were regarded as lower bounds and underestimates.

Sequences MGHRA (CDR1) and YSYEKL (CDR2) are obtained from the germline V gene. Inclusive of the bounding cysteine and phenylalanine, the CDR3 is 14 residues long. Just CDR3 DNA is preserved here, 42 bases in frame from base 1. With respect to this clonotype: Its antigen is still unknown. A read error is possible here, since a much larger clone lies one base away.

Library method: 5' RACE. The sequencing machine was an Illumina HiSeq 2500. A second PCR of about 6 to 12 cycles was run with a J-beta primer mix and a sample-barcoded 5' primer. A unique molecular identifier was introduced onto each TCR beta cDNA molecule by a template-switch 5' adaptor carrying 12 random nucleotides. Each sample yielded at least 2.5 million CDR3-containing paired-end reads. The Mint cDNA synthesis kit, primed by a TRBC-specific oligonucleotide, was used to synthesize first-strand cDNA from all RNA. After uracil-DNA glycosylase treatment, a first 18-cycle PCR used universal primers M1SS and BC2_uni_R on all cDNA. As for the original processing: For normalization, 1 million high-quality reads were randomly selected from each sample, with every read carrying a distinct molecular identifier. Instead of being binned into consensus sequences, reads with shared molecular identifiers were discarded. CDR3 identification, clonotype clustering and error correction used MiTCR with a Q25 quality threshold and the strictest error-elimination algorithm. A nonparametric unseen species model with Euler transformation was used to estimate lower-bound total TCR beta diversity. TCRdb passed the public sequencing reads through fastp at Q25 and MiXCR, retaining productive beta sequences. Under each unique CDR3 protein, matching rows form one entry showing the most common genes and DNA. Clone size and V and J calls follow TCRdb, not the original study. This sample lists 1.5 million to 2 million distinct CDR3 sequences; 49% were detected once. The top ten constitute approximately 2% of the sample.

Donors were a few dozen systemically healthy Caucasian individuals from Russia aged roughly 6 to 100 years. Around 9.8 milliliters of peripheral blood were collected from each donor into EDTA-treated Vacutainer tubes. Ficoll-Paque density-gradient centrifugation was used to isolate PBMCs, with at least 6.5 million per sample. Trizol reagent was used to extract total RNA from PBMCs, with at least 5.5 micrograms per sample. Naive CD45RAhigh/CD27high T cell percentages were measured by flow cytometry on a PBMC aliquot from every donor. The TCR comes from a woman aged 40 to 50 in good health. The chain employs TRBV4-1 and TRBJ1-2; a stretch of 7 junction bases matches TRBD1. Sequencing was done on a sample of blood. The encoded CDR3 is CAGSPQGKDYGYTF. The DNA reads as follows: TGCGCCGGCAGCCCACAGGGGAAGGACTATGGCTACACCTTC.